The present entry profiles one TCR beta chain with its context. Antigen: not known. Produced via immunoSEQ multiplex PCR; TCRdb's table is partial and in-frame only. Here the sample spans 120,000 or so clones, 75% to 90% being singletons. This entry is derived from a study of T cell responses to AZD1222 COVID-19 vaccine. This CDR3 contains 15 residues. Germline CDR1 and CDR2: MNHEY and SVGAGI. With 9 bases removed from V and 1 base from J, the gap between germline ends came to 18 bases. Broader study findings: With dominance at 160-218 and 743-854, vaccine-associated CD4 TCRs spanned spike. The reported proportion of spike-specific TCRs targeting unmutated variant regions was nearly half. Just a handful of people given AZD1222 tested seropositive at baseline. Two AZD1222 doses significantly raised spike-specific TCR breadth and depth over controls.

Sequenced here: peripheral blood, sampled on day 0 of AZD1222 vaccination. The receptor comes from an adult in good health. V usage is TRBV6-5 and J usage is TRBJ1-2; D perhaps matches TRBD1 (5 bases). CDR3 coding DNA: TGTGCCAGTAACTTTCTCGTCCAGGGTAACTATGGCTACACCTTC. This gives the protein CASNFLVQGNYGYTF.